The entry that follows covers one T cell receptor beta chain sequence. The data belong to a study of blood T cell repertoires in COVID-19. Study overall: Samples came from the United States, Italy and Spain, spanning acute and convalescent COVID-19. PBMCs, B-cell-depleted T cells, or T cells were the source of the cDNA or gDNA that made up the material.

There are 16 residues in the CDR3. From germline, CDR1 is SGHRS and CDR2 YFSETQ. The J segment lost 5 bases and the V segment lost 4 bases, leaving 6 bases of the junction unmatched. As originally analysed: The authors estimated nucleated cell counts from reference gene primer amplification. This table comes from immunoSEQ multiplex PCR, and its TCRdb copy is limited to in-frame clones, with some not included. The DNA was the basis for D and trimming; V, J and clone size are from that table. The sample lists roughly 120,000 clones, over 65% occurring once. The sample consisted of peripheral blood. The chain couples TRBV5-1 to TRBJ2-5; 15 positions agree with TRBD2. The clonotype was recovered from a woman older than 75 with acute or convalescent COVID-19. CDR3 region: CASSLGLAGGVETQYF. The CDR3 bases are TGCGCCAGCAGCCTAGGACTAGCGGGAGGGGTGGAGACCCAGTACTTC. Based on the CDR3 plus reference TRBV5-1 and TRBJ2-5, the full variable domain is KAGVTQTPRYLIKTRGQQVTLSCSPISGHRSVSWYQQTPGQGLQFLFEYFSETQRNKGNFPGRFSGRQFSNSRSEMNVSTLELGDSALYLCASSLGLAGGVETQYFGPGTRLLVL.